This entry is about one T cell receptor beta chain. Antigen: not known. It was second doses at about 4 or about 12 weeks that were pooled. The CDR3 length is 12 residues. The V end lost 6 bases, the J end lost 6 bases, and 11 bases lay between the germline ends. Germline assignment: CDR1 SEHNR and CDR2 FQNEAQ (reference sequence). The data derive from a study of T cell responses to AZD1222 COVID-19 vaccine. Study conclusions and caveats: Reportedly, nearly half of unique spike TCRs recognized epitopes outside B.1.351/B.1.1.7 mutations. Spike-specific TCR breadth and depth were elevated following two AZD1222 doses. Donors were largely white British and mainly female; clonal diversity was possibly underestimated.

Generated by immunoSEQ multiplex PCR, the TCRdb table keeps only in-frame clones and is missing some. The table lists about 120,000 clones, 85% to 90% of them singletons, with about 4% in the top ten. This sample comprised peripheral blood, obtained 28 days after the second AZD1222 dose. This TCR was recovered from an adult who received the AZD1222 COVID-19 vaccine. This chain joins TRBV7-9 and TRBJ1-2; D unclear. In DNA form, the CDR3 reads TGTGCCAGCAGTCGGAGTGTGGATGGCTACACCTTC. Amino acid sequence: CASSRSVDGYTF. Full variable domain (rest looked up from reference TRBV7-9 and TRBJ1-2): DTGVSQNPRHKITKRGQNVTFRCDPISEHNRLYWYRQTLGQGPEFLTYFQNEAQLEKSRLLSDRFSAERPKGSFSTLEIQRTEQGDSAMYLCASSRSVDGYTFGSGTRLTVV.